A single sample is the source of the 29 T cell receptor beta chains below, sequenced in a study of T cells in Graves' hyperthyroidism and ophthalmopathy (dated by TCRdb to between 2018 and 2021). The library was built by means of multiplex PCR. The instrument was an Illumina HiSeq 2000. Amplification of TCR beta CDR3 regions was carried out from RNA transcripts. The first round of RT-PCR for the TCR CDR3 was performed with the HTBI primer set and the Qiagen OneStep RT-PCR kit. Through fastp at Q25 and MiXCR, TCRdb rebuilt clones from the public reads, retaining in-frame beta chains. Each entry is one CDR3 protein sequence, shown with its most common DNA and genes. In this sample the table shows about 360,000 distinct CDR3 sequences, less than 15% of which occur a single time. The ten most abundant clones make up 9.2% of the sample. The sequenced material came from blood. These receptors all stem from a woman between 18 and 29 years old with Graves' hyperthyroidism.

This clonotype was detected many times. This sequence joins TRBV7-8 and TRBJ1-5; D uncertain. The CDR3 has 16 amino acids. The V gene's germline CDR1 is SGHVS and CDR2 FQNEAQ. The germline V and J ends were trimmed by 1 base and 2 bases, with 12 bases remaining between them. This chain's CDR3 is CASSLDTWLGNQPQHF. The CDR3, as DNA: TGTGCCAGCAGCTTAGACACCTGGCTGGGCAATCAGCCCCAGCATTTT.

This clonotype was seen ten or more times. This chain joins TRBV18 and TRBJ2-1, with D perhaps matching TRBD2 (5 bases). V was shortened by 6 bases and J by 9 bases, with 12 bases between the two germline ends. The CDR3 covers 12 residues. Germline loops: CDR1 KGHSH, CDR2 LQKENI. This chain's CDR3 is CASSPSRVEQFF. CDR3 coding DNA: TGTGCCAGCTCTCCTTCGAGGGTTGAGCAGTTCTTC.

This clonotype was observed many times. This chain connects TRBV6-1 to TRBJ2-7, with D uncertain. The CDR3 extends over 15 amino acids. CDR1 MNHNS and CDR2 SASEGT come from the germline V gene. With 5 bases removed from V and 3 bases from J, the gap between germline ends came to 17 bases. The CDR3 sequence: CASSYRSNPRYEQYF. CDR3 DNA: TGTGCCAGCAGTTACCGGTCCAACCCGCGCTACGAGCAGTACTTC.

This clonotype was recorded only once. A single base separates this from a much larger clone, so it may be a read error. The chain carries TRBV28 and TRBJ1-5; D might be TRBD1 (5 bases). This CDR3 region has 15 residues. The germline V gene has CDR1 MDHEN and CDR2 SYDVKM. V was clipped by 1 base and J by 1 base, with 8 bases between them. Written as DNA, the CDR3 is TGTGCCAGCAGTTTATTGAGACAGAGCAATCAGCCCCAGCATTTT. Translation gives CASSLLRQSNQPQHF.

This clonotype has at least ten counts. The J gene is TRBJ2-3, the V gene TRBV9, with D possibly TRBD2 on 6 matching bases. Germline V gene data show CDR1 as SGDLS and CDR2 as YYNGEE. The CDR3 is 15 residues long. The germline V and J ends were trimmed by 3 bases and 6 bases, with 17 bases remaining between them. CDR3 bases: TGTGCCAGCAGCGAGATGGGGGGAAGTCATGATACGCAGTATTTT. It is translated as CASSEMGGSHDTQYF.

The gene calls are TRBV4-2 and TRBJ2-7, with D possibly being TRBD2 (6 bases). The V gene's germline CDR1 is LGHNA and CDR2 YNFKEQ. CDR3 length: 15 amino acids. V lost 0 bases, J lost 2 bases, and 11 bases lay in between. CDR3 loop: CASSQEGSSAYEQYF. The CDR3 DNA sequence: TGTGCCAGCAGCCAAGAGGGTTCTAGCGCCTACGAGCAGTACTTC.

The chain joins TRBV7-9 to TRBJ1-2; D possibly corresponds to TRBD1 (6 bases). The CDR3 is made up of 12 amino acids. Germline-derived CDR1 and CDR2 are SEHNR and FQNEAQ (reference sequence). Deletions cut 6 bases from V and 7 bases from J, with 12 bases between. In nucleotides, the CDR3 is TGTGCCAGCAGTAACAGGGCCGGTGGCTACACCTTC. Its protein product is CASSNRAGGYTF.

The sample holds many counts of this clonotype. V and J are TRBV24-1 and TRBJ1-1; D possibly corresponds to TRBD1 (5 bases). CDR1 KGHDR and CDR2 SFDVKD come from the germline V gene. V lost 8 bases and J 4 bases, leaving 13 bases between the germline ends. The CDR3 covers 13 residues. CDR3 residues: CATTGRGSTEAFF. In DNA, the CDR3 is TGTGCCACCACCGGGCGGGGCAGCACTGAAGCTTTCTTT.

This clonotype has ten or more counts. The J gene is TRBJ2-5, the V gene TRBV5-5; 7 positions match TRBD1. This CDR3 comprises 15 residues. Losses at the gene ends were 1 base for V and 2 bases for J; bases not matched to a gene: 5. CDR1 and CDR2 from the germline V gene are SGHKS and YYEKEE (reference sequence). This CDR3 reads CASSLYPGQQETQYF. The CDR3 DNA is TGTGCCAGCAGCTTGTATCCGGGACAGCAAGAGACCCAGTACTTC.

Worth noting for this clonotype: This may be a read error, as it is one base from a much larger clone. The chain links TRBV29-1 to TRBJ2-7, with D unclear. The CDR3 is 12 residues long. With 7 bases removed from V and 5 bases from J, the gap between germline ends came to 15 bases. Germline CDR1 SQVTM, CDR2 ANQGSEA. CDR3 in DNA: TGCAGCGCAGTGGACGTCCCCAACGAGCAGTACTTC. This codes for CSAVDVPNEQYF.

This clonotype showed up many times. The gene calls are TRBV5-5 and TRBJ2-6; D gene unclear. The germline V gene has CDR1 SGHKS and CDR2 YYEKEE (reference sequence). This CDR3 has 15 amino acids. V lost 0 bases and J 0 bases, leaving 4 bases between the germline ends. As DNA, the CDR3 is TGTGCCAGCAGCTTGGCCAGCTCTGGGGCCAACGTCCTGACTTTC. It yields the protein CASSLASSGANVLTF. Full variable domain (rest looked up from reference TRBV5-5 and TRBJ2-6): DAGVTQSPTHLIKTRGQQVTLRCSPISGHKSVSWYQQVLGQGPQFIFQYYEKEERGRGNFPDRFSARQFPNYSSELNVNALLLGDSALYLCASSLASSGANVLTFGAGSRLTVL.

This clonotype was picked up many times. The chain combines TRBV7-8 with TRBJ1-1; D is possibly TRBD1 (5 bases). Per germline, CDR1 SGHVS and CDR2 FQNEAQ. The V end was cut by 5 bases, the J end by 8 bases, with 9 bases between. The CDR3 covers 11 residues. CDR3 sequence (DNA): TGTGCCAGCAGCATGCGGACAGAAGCTTTCTTT. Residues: CASSMRTEAFF.

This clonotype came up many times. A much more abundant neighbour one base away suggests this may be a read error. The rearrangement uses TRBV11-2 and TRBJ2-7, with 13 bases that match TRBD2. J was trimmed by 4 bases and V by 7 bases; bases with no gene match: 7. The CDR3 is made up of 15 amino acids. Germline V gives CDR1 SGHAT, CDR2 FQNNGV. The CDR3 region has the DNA TGTGCCAGCACCCTGAGACTAGCGGGAGGATACGAGCAGTACTTC. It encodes CASTLRLAGGYEQYF.

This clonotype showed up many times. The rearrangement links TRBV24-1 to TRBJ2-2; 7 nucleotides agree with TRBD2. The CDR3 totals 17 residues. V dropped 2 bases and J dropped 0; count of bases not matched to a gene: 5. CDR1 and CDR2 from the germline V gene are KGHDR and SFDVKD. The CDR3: CATSDWGGTTNTGELFF. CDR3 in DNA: TGTGCCACCAGTGATTGGGGGGGGACTACGAACACCGGGGAGCTGTTTTTT.

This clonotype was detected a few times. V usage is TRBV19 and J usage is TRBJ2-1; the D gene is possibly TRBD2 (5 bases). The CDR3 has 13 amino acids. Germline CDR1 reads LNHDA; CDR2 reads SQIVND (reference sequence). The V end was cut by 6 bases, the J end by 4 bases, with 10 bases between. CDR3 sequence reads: CASSLLEYNEQFF. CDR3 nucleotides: TGTGCCAGTAGCCTACTAGAGTACAATGAGCAGTTCTTC.

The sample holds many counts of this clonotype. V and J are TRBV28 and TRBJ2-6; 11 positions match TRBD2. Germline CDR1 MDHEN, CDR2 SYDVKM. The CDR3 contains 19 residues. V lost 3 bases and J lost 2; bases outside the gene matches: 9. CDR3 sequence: CASSFVAGGPVAGANVLTF. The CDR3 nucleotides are TGTGCCAGCAGTTTCGTAGCGGGAGGGCCGGTCGCTGGGGCCAACGTCCTGACTTTC.

The CDR3 protein is CASSLTGTGVSSGANVLTF. CDR3 bases: TGTGCCAGCAGCTTGACCGGGACAGGGGTTTCATCTGGGGCCAACGTCCTGACTTTC. The chain carries TRBV7-9 and TRBJ2-6; TRBD1 matches at 10 bases. The V gene's germline CDR1 is SEHNR and CDR2 FQNEAQ (reference sequence). V gave up 3 bases and J gave up 1 base; unmatched junction bases: 9. This CDR3 is 19 amino acids long.

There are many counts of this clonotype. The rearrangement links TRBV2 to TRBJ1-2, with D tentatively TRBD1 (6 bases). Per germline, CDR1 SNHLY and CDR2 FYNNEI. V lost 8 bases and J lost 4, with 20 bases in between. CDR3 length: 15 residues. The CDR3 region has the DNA TGTGCCAGCGCCCGTGGGACGGGGGCCTTCTATGGCTACACCTTC. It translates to CASARGTGAFYGYTF.

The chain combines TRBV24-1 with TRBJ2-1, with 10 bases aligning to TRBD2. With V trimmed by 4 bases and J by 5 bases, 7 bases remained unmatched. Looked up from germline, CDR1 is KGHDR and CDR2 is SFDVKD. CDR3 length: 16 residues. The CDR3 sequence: CATSDPPAGGNNEQFF. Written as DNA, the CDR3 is TGTGCCACCAGTGACCCTCCAGCGGGGGGGAACAATGAGCAGTTCTTC.

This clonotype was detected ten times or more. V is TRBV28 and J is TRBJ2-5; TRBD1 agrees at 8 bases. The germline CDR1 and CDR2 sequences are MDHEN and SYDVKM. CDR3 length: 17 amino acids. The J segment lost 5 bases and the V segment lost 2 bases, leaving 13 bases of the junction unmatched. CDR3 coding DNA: TGTGCCAGCAGTTTACAGGGGGCCCGAAAGGTCCAGGAGACCCAGTACTTC. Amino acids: CASSLQGARKVQETQYF.

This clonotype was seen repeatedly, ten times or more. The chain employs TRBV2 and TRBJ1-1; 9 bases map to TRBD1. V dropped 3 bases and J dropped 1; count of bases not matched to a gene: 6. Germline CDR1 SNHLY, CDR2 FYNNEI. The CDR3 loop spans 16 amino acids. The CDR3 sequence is CASSEIGTGWNTEAFF. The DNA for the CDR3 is TGTGCCAGCAGTGAGATCGGGACAGGGTGGAACACTGAAGCTTTCTTT.

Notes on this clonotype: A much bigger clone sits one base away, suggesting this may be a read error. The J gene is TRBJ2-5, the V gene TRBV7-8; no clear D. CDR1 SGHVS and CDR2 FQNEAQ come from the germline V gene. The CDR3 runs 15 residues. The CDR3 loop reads CASSLARGRGETQHF. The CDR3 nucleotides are TGTGCCAGCAGCTTAGCGCGTGGGCGTGGAGAGACCCAGCACTTC.

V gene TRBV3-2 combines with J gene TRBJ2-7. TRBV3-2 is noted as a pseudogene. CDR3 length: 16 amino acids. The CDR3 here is CASSQALRGSHYEQYF. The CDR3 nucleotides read TGTGCCAGCAGCCAAGCGCTTCGGGGTTCCCACTACGAGCAGTACTTC.

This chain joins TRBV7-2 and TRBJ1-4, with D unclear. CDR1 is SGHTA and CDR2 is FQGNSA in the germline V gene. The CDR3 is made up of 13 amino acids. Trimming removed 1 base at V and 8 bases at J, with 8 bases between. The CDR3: CASSLGFGEKLFF. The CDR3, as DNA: TGTGCCAGCAGCTTAGGCTTCGGAGAAAAACTGTTTTTT. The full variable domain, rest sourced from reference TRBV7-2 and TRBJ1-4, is GAGVSQSPSNKVTEKGKDVELRCDPISGHTALYWYRQSLGQGLEFLIYFQGNSAPDKSGLPSDRFSAERTGGSVSTLTIQRTQQEDSAVYLCASSLGFGEKLFFGSGTQLSVL.

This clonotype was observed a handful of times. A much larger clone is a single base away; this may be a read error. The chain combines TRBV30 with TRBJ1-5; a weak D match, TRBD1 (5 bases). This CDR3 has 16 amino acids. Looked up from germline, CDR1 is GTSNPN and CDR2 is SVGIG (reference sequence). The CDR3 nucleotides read TGTGCCCGGAGTGTAGGCGGGGGGTATAGCAATCAGCCCCAGCATTTT. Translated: CARSVGGGYSNQPQHF.

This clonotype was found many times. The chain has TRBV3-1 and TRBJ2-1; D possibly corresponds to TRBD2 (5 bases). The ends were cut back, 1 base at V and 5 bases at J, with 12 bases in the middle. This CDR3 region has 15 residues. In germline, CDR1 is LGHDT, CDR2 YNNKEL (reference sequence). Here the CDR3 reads CASSQGQDGNNEQFF. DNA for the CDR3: TGTGCCAGCAGCCAAGGGCAGGACGGGAACAATGAGCAGTTCTTC.

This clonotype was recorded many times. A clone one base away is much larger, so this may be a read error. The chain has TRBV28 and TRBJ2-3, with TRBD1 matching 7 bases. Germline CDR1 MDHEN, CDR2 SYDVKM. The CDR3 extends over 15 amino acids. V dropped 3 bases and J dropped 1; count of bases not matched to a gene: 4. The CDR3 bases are TGTGCCAGCAGTTTTAACACAGGGGGCACAGATACGCAGTATTTT. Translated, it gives CASSFNTGGTDTQYF.

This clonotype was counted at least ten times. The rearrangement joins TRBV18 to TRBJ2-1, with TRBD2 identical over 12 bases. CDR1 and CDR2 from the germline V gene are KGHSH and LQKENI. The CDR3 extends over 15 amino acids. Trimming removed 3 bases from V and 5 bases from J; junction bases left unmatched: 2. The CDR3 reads CASSPRTSGDNEQFF. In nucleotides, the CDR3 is TGTGCCAGCTCACCCCGGACTAGCGGGGACAATGAGCAGTTCTTC. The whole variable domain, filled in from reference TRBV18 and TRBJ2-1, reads NAGVMQNPRHLVRRRGQEARLRCSPMKGHSHVYWYRQLPEEGLKFMVYLQKENIIDESGMPKERFSAEFPKEGPSILRIQQVVRGDSAAYFCASSPRTSGDNEQFFGPGTRLTVL.

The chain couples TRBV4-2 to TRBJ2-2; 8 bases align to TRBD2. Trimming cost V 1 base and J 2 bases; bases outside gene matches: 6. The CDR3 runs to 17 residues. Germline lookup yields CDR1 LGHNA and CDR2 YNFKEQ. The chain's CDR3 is CASSQGVAGLNTGELFF. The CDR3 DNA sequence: TGTGCCAGCAGCCAAGGGGTAGCGGGACTAAACACCGGGGAGCTGTTTTTT.